Each of the 21 T cell receptor beta chains below was sequenced from the same sample in a study of cytomegalovirus exposure and HLA in healthy donors. The PCR made use of 60 Vbeta and 13 Jbeta primers. Profiling relied on immunoSEQ multiplex PCR, and the TCRdb table lists in-frame clones only, not all of them. The sample contains about 190,000 clones, 79% of which appear only once. The sample taken for sequencing was PBMCs. Every receptor here comes from a woman in her late teens or twenties in good health and CMV-seronegative.

The V call is TRBV7-8, the J call TRBJ1-2; D gene unclear. Deletions cut 4 bases from V and 2 bases from J, with 14 bases between. The CDR3 runs 15 residues. In germline, CDR1 is SGHVS, CDR2 FQNEAQ. CDR3 residues: CASSSGSRGNYGYTF. Written as DNA, the CDR3 is TGTGCCAGCAGCTCGGGATCCCGGGGAAACTATGGCTACACCTTC.

The chain recombines TRBV9 with TRBJ2-3, with D unclear. Deletions cut 3 bases from V and 0 bases from J, with 8 bases between. Germline assignment: CDR1 SGDLS and CDR2 YYNGEE. This CDR3 comprises 14 residues. The CDR3 sequence: CASSAILSTDTQYF. The CDR3 DNA reads as TGTGCCAGCAGCGCTATCCTCAGCACAGATACGCAGTATTTT. Together with reference TRBV9 and TRBJ2-3, the CDR3 gives the full variable domain: DSGVTQTPKHLITATGQRVTLRCSPRSGDLSVYWYQQSLDQGLQFLIQYYNGEERAKGNILERFSAQQFPDLHSELNLSSLELGDSALYFCASSAILSTDTQYFGPGTRLTVL.

The rearrangement joins TRBV7-2 to TRBJ1-2, with TRBD1 matching over 8 bases. Germline-derived CDR1 and CDR2 are SGHTA and FQGNSA. This CDR3 spans 14 amino acids. Trimming took 6 bases from V and 4 from J; bases not matched to a gene: 7. CDR3 region: CASRPPGQVYGYTF. Here the CDR3 DNA reads TGTGCCAGCAGACCTCCGGGACAGGTCTATGGCTACACCTTC.

This chain joins TRBV6-5 and TRBJ2-1; 10 bases map to TRBD2. Trimming removed 4 bases from V and 4 bases from J; junction bases left unmatched: 1. CDR1 and CDR2 (germline): MNHEY, SVGAGI. The CDR3 contains 14 residues. The CDR3 nucleotides are TGTGCCAGCAGTTCACTAGCGGGGTACAATGAGCAGTTCTTC. Its translation: CASSSLAGYNEQFF.

The chain joins TRBV19 to TRBJ2-2; a possible D gene is TRBD1 (6 bases). The CDR3 has 15 amino acids. Trimming took 4 bases from V and 4 from J, leaving 13 bases between them. Germline V lookup: CDR1 LNHDA, CDR2 SQIVND (reference sequence). As DNA, the CDR3 is TGTGCCAGTAGTAGGGGGCGACACCTCACCGGGGAGCTGTTTTTT. Residues: CASSRGRHLTGELFF. Combining the CDR3 with reference TRBV19 and TRBJ2-2 gives the whole variable domain DGGITQSPKYLFRKEGQNVTLSCEQNLNHDAMYWYRQDPGQGLRLIYYSQIVNDFQKGDIAEGYSVSREKKESFPLTVTSAQKNPTAFYLCASSRGRHLTGELFFGEGSRLTVL.

The chain employs TRBV4-2 and TRBJ2-7; 8 nucleotides align to TRBD1. The CDR3 contains 14 residues. V lost 4 bases, J lost 3 bases, and 5 bases stayed unmatched. Looked up from germline, CDR1 is LGHNA and CDR2 is YNFKEQ. This chain's CDR3 is CASSLPGQVYEQYF. The DNA for the CDR3 is TGTGCCAGCAGCCTCCCGGGACAGGTCTACGAGCAGTACTTC.

This clone has only one observation. V usage is TRBV7-2 and J usage is TRBJ2-7; 7 bases line up with TRBD2. Unmatched junction bases numbered 16, after V lost 3 bases and J lost 2 bases. This CDR3 comprises 18 residues. Germline V gives CDR1 SGHTA, CDR2 FQGNSA. The CDR3 is CASSLGGMIRRGAYEQYF. Written as DNA, the CDR3 is TGTGCCAGCAGCTTGGGGGGGATGATTAGGAGGGGCGCCTACGAGCAGTACTTC.

The chain has TRBV20-1 and TRBJ2-7; possibly TRBD1 for D (6 bases). The CDR3 runs to 11 residues. Germline V lookup: CDR1 DFQATT, CDR2 SNEGSKA (reference sequence). The ends were cut back, 7 bases at V and 2 bases at J, with 9 bases in the middle. This CDR3 reads CSVDRTYEQYF. CDR3 in DNA: TGCAGTGTCGACAGGACCTACGAGCAGTACTTC.

The J gene is TRBJ2-3, the V gene TRBV5-5, with 8 bases identical to TRBD1. The germline CDR1 and CDR2 sequences are SGHKS and YYEKEE (reference sequence). V trimming: 5 bases; J trimming: 1 base; junction bases outside the gene matches: 6. This CDR3 region has 15 residues. The CDR3 DNA sequence: TGTGCCAGCAGACCCAGGGGGCCCCGCACAGATACGCAGTATTTT. This codes for CASRPRGPRTDTQYF.

This sequence joins TRBV28 and TRBJ1-5; a possible D gene is TRBD1 (5 bases). The germline V gene encodes CDR1 MDHEN and CDR2 SYDVKM. The CDR3 extends over 15 amino acids. V was pared by 5 bases and J by 0 bases, with 11 bases between. The CDR3 loop reads CASSNPGLSNQPQHF. For the CDR3, the DNA is TGTGCCAGCAGTAATCCGGGACTTAGCAATCAGCCCCAGCATTTT.

The rearrangement links TRBV10-3 to TRBJ2-2; 10 bases align to TRBD1. Germline CDR1 and CDR2: ENHRY and SYGVKD. The CDR3 sequence is 15 residues long. V dropped 5 bases and J dropped 4; count of bases not matched to a gene: 4. CDR3 region: CAISPGQGTTGELFF. In nucleotides, the CDR3 is TGTGCCATCAGTCCGGGACAGGGGACCACCGGGGAGCTGTTTTTT.

The chain has TRBV7-9 and TRBJ1-2; a possible D gene is TRBD1 (5 bases). The CDR3 contains 13 residues. V lost 5 bases to trimming and J lost 2 bases, with 9 bases between them. Germline loops: CDR1 SEHNR, CDR2 FQNEAQ (reference sequence). In DNA, the CDR3 is TGTGCCAGCAGCGCTGCAGGGAACTATGGCTACACCTTC. Translating gives CASSAAGNYGYTF.

The chain uses TRBV7-8 and TRBJ1-2; D is perhaps TRBD1 (5 bases). This CDR3 is 14 amino acids long. In germline, CDR1 is SGHVS, CDR2 FQNEAQ. V was trimmed by 1 base and J by 4 bases, leaving 10 bases between them. In nucleotides, the CDR3 is TGTGCCAGCAGCTTAGATAGGGGTAGCTATGGCTACACCTTC. Translated, it gives CASSLDRGSYGYTF. Complete variable domain (other parts from reference TRBV7-8 and TRBJ1-2): GAGVSQSPRYKVAKRGQDVALRCDPISGHVSLFWYQQALGQGPEFLTYFQNEAQLDKSGLPSDRFFAERPEGSVSTLKIQRTQQEDSAVYLCASSLDRGSYGYTFGSGTRLTVV.

The chain has TRBV28 and TRBJ2-7; D is perhaps TRBD2 (5 bases). This CDR3 has 11 amino acids. The ends were cut back, 8 bases at V and 5 bases at J, with 10 bases in the middle. Germline lookup yields CDR1 MDHEN and CDR2 SYDVKM. This CDR3 reads CASREGNEQYF. DNA of the CDR3: TGTGCCAGCCGGGAAGGGAACGAGCAGTACTTC.

The rearrangement joins TRBV11-3 to TRBJ2-1, with 8 positions matching TRBD2. The J segment lost 6 bases and the V segment lost 6 bases, leaving 4 bases of the junction unmatched. Per germline, CDR1 SGHNT and CDR2 YENEEA. The CDR3 has 13 residues. CDR3 DNA sequence: TGTGCCAGCAGTAGAGGGACTAGCAATGAGCAGTTCTTC. This codes for CASSRGTSNEQFF.

The genes are TRBV28 and TRBJ1-2; D ambiguous. Germline CDR1 reads MDHEN; CDR2 reads SYDVKM. The CDR3 consists of 15 residues. V lost 6 bases, J lost 4 bases, and 18 bases lay in between. The CDR3 is CASSPPAEGSYGYTF. The DNA for the CDR3 is TGTGCCAGCAGCCCCCCCGCGGAGGGCTCCTATGGCTACACCTTC.

The chain combines TRBV5-6 with TRBJ2-7, with D uncertain. V dropped 3 bases and J dropped 2 bases, with 9 bases sitting between them. The CDR3 has 13 residues. Per the germline V gene, CDR1 is SGHDT and CDR2 is YYEEEE. DNA for the CDR3: TGTGCCAGCAGCTCTTATGTAGCCTACGAGCAGTACTTC. It is translated as CASSSYVAYEQYF.

The gene calls are TRBV5-1 and TRBJ1-1; D is undetermined. The V gene lost 0 bases and the J gene lost 3 bases, with 9 bases spanning the gap. The germline V gene encodes CDR1 SGHRS and CDR2 YFSETQ. The CDR3 runs to 14 residues. The CDR3: CASSLGGAHTEAFF. As DNA, the CDR3 is TGCGCCAGCAGCTTGGGTGGAGCCCACACTGAAGCTTTCTTT.

The sample holds a few counts of this clone. CDR3 loop: CASSLGQVYGYTF. The CDR3 nucleotides are TGTGCCAGCAGCTTGGGGCAGGTGTATGGCTACACCTTC. The V and J genes are TRBV5-6 and TRBJ1-2; D uncertain. There are 13 residues in the CDR3. Trimming took off 0 bases at V and 5 bases at J, with 8 bases between the two ends. From germline, CDR1 is SGHDT and CDR2 YYEEEE.

The gene calls are TRBV27 and TRBJ1-1; no clear D gene. V lost 6 bases, J lost 9 bases, and 17 bases lay in between. The CDR3 totals 13 residues. CDR1 is MNHEY, CDR2 SMNVEV, per germline (reference sequence). The CDR3 protein is CASRLALSNQAFF. The DNA for the CDR3 is TGTGCCAGCAGGCTTGCCCTATCGAATCAAGCTTTCTTT.

The CDR3 coding sequence is TGTGCCAGCAGTTTATCTTTCAGGGGCTTTGCCAATCAGCCCCAGCATTTT. Its translation: CASSLSFRGFANQPQHF. The chain links TRBV27 to TRBJ1-5, with a tentative D call TRBD1 (6 bases). Trimming pared 0 bases from V and 3 bases from J, leaving 15 bases between. This CDR3 is 17 amino acids long. Per germline, CDR1 MNHEY and CDR2 SMNVEV (reference sequence).